The 18 T cell receptor beta chains given below trace back to one sample, sequenced in a study of T cells in Graves' hyperthyroidism and ophthalmopathy. What was amplified from RNA transcripts were TCR beta CDR3 regions. The HTBI primer set served for first-round RT-PCR of the TCR CDR3. TCRdb analysed the multiplex PCR reads with MiXCR anew, one entry per CDR3 protein. The sample lists approximately 400,000 distinct CDR3 sequences, about a sixth seen once, with around 7.7% in the top ten. Sequencing was carried out using blood. The source is a young woman with Graves' hyperthyroidism.

This clonotype showed up many times. The chain employs TRBV7-6 and TRBJ2-3; D perhaps matches TRBD1 (6 bases). V dropped 6 bases and J dropped 1 base, with 14 bases sitting between them. CDR1 is SGHVS, CDR2 FNYEAQ, per germline. This CDR3 has 15 residues. As DNA, the CDR3 is TGTGCCAGCAGTCTTGGGGGCGTGGGCACAGATACGCAGTATTTT. It translates to CASSLGGVGTDTQYF.

This clonotype was counted many times. This chain uses TRBV3-1 with TRBJ2-1; 9 bases fit TRBD2. The junction had 12 bases not matched to a gene; V was cut back by 0 bases and J by 9 bases. There are 17 residues in the CDR3. The germline V gene encodes CDR1 LGHDT and CDR2 YNNKEL (reference sequence). Written as DNA, the CDR3 is TGTGCCAGCAGCCAAGAGGCCCGGCGCGGGAGGGTTGGTGAGCAGTTCTTC. It specifies CASSQEARRGRVGEQFF.

The sample holds many counts of this clonotype. The V and J genes are TRBV30 and TRBJ2-2; tentatively, D is TRBD2 (5 bases). Germline V gene sequence: CDR1 GTSNPN, CDR2 SVGIG (reference sequence). The CDR3 runs 14 residues. Deletions cut 5 bases from V and 7 bases from J, with 17 bases between. The CDR3 spells CAWGPPLAGGELFF. The CDR3 DNA reads as TGTGCCTGGGGTCCCCCCCTAGCTGGCGGGGAGCTGTTTTTT.

The rearrangement uses TRBV19 and TRBJ2-2; weak D call: TRBD2 (6 bases). This CDR3 spans 12 amino acids. CDR1 is LNHDA, CDR2 SQIVND, per germline (reference sequence). The DNA for the CDR3 is TGTTCGGCAGCGGGCCAGACCGGGGAGCTGTTTTTT. It codes for CSAAGQTGELFF. The entire variable domain, with the rest obtained from reference TRBV19 and TRBJ2-2, is as follows: DGGITQSPKYLFRKEGQNVTLSCEQNLNHDAMYWYRQDPGQGLRLIYYSQIVNDFQKGDIAEGYSVSREKKESFPLTVTSAQKNPTAFYLCSAAGQTGELFFGEGSRLTVL.

The rearrangement uses TRBV18 and TRBJ1-2, with D possibly TRBD1 on 5 matching bases. The V end lost 4 bases, the J end lost 5 bases, and 11 bases lay between the germline ends. The CDR3 runs to 13 residues. Germline CDR1 reads KGHSH; CDR2 reads LQKENI. The CDR3 sequence is CASSRSDTYGYTF. The DNA of the CDR3 is TGTGCCAGCTCACGATCGGACACATATGGCTACACCTTC. Full variable domain (outside the CDR3, taken from reference TRBV18 and TRBJ1-2): NAGVMQNPRHLVRRRGQEARLRCSPMKGHSHVYWYRQLPEEGLKFMVYLQKENIIDESGMPKERFSAEFPKEGPSILRIQQVVRGDSAAYFCASSRSDTYGYTFGSGTRLTVV.

This chain uses TRBV29-1 with TRBJ2-5, with D perhaps matching TRBD2 (6 bases). The CDR3 consists of 10 residues. Germline CDR1 and CDR2: SQVTM and ANQGSEA. Trimming stripped 7 bases from V and 5 bases from J, with 8 bases between. CDR3 protein: CSGEEETQYF. Written as DNA, the CDR3 is TGCAGCGGGGAGGAGGAGACCCAGTACTTC.

This clonotype was seen ten or more times. The chain recombines TRBV20-1 with TRBJ2-7; the match to TRBD1 covers 8 bases. CDR1 is DFQATT, CDR2 SNEGSKA, per germline (reference sequence). CDR3 length equals 12 residues. With 5 bases clipped from V and 6 bases from J, the junction kept 6 bases outside the gene matches. This CDR3 reads CSADATGGEQYF. The CDR3 DNA follows: TGCAGTGCTGATGCTACAGGGGGCGAGCAGTACTTC.

This clonotype came up many times. The chain couples TRBV7-9 to TRBJ2-1, with TRBD1 identical over 11 bases. This CDR3 has 12 amino acids. The germline gives CDR1 SEHNR, CDR2 FQNEAQ (reference sequence). V lost 6 bases and J lost 9; bases outside the gene matches: 1. The CDR3 DNA follows: TGTGCCAGCAGGGGGACAGGGGGTGAGCAGTTCTTC. Protein sequence: CASRGTGGEQFF.

This clonotype was observed many times. CDR3 DNA: TGTGCCAGCAGCTTCCCTGAGGGAGGTAAAGAGACCCAGTACTTC. Translated, it gives CASSFPEGGKETQYF. The genes are TRBV7-9 and TRBJ2-5; D might be TRBD2 (6 bases). V was trimmed by 3 bases and J by 3 bases, leaving 14 bases between them. The CDR3 length is 15 residues. Germline assignment: CDR1 SEHNR and CDR2 FQNEAQ (reference sequence).

This clonotype was found many times. This sequence joins TRBV11-2 and TRBJ1-1; TRBD1 might be the D (6 bases). This CDR3 has 14 residues. With 0 bases removed from V and 5 bases from J, the gap between germline ends came to 10 bases. Germline-derived CDR1 and CDR2 are SGHAT and FQNNGV. CDR3 in amino acids: CASSLEGAGTEAFF. CDR3 sequence (DNA): TGTGCCAGCAGCTTAGAGGGGGCAGGAACTGAAGCTTTCTTT.

There are many counts of this clonotype. The V and J genes are TRBV28 and TRBJ1-5, with 9 positions matching TRBD1. Germline V gene data show CDR1 as MDHEN and CDR2 as SYDVKM. Trimming removed 5 bases from V and 5 bases from J; junction bases left unmatched: 10. This CDR3 spans 16 amino acids. The CDR3 DNA reads TGTGCCAGCAGTCCGGAACCGGGACAGGGTCATCAGCCCCAGCATTTT. Residues: CASSPEPGQGHQPQHF.

This chain uses TRBV7-3 with TRBJ2-3; TRBD2 agrees at 14 bases. Per germline, CDR1 SGHTA and CDR2 FQGTGA. The CDR3 sequence is 18 residues long. After removal of 3 bases from V and 1 base from J, the junction contained 6 bases not matched to a gene. CDR3 region: CASSFPGLAGVGTDTQYF. The CDR3 bases are TGTGCCAGCAGCTTTCCGGGACTAGCGGGAGTGGGCACAGATACGCAGTATTTT. The full variable domain, with the rest looked up from reference TRBV7-3 and TRBJ2-3, is GAGVSQTPSNKVTEKGKYVELRCDPISGHTALYWYRQSLGQGPEFLIYFQGTGAADDSGLPNDRFFAVRPEGSVSTLKIQRTERGDSAVYLCASSFPGLAGVGTDTQYFGPGTRLTVL.

The sample holds many counts of this clonotype. This sequence joins TRBV10-1 and TRBJ1-1; D is possibly TRBD1 (5 bases). Trimming cost V 9 bases and J 5 bases, with 22 bases left between them. The CDR3 length is 15 residues. The germline gives CDR1 WNHNN, CDR2 SYGVQD (reference sequence). This chain's CDR3 is CARSWDLWRGTEAFF. CDR3 DNA: TGCGCCAGGTCCTGGGACCTTTGGCGGGGAACTGAAGCTTTCTTT.

This clonotype was recorded at least ten times. The rearrangement joins TRBV4-1 to TRBJ2-3, with TRBD2 as a possible D gene (5 bases). CDR3 length: 14 residues. Trimming pared 0 bases from V and 6 bases from J, leaving 10 bases between. Germline V lookup: CDR1 MGHRA, CDR2 YSYEKL. The CDR3 region has the DNA TGCGCCAGCAGCCAAGAGCGGGCCCGGGATACGCAGTATTTT. Its translation: CASSQERARDTQYF.

V gene TRBV20-1 combines with J gene TRBJ2-2, with D unresolved. The V and J ends lost 0 bases and 6 bases respectively, with 8 bases between them. The CDR3 covers 13 residues. Germline CDR1 and CDR2: DFQATT and SNEGSKA (reference sequence). The CDR3 loop reads CSARDSQAGELFF. In DNA, the CDR3 is TGCAGTGCTAGAGATTCCCAGGCCGGGGAGCTGTTTTTT.

This chain links TRBV20-1 with TRBJ2-1; 9 nucleotides agree with TRBD2. Germline loops: CDR1 DFQATT, CDR2 SNEGSKA (reference sequence). V dropped 7 bases and J dropped 0; count of bases not matched to a gene: 16. The length of the CDR3 is 18 residues. In DNA form, the CDR3 reads TGCAGTGTTTTAGTCCGCTTTATTAGCGGGAGCTCCTACAATGAGCAGTTCTTC. Translation: CSVLVRFISGSSYNEQFF.

This clonotype came up many times. CDR3 residues: CASSHRPSGGRASSGELFF. The CDR3 coding sequence is TGTGCCAGCAGCCATCGCCCTAGCGGGGGGCGCGCCTCGTCCGGGGAGCTGTTTTTT. The rearrangement links TRBV3-1 to TRBJ2-2; TRBD2 matches 11 bases. Germline trimming cut 3 bases from V and 6 bases from J; bases unmatched to any gene: 15. CDR3 length: 19 residues. The V gene's germline CDR1 is LGHDT and CDR2 YNNKEL (reference sequence).

V and J are TRBV9 and TRBJ2-1; 7 positions match TRBD2. With V trimmed by 0 bases and J by 0 bases, 6 bases remained unmatched. The CDR3 loop spans 17 amino acids. The germline CDR1 and CDR2 sequences are SGDLS and YYNGEE. The CDR3 nucleotides are TGTGCCAGCAGCGTAGCTACGGCTAGCGGCTCCTACAATGAGCAGTTCTTC. Its protein product is CASSVATASGSYNEQFF.